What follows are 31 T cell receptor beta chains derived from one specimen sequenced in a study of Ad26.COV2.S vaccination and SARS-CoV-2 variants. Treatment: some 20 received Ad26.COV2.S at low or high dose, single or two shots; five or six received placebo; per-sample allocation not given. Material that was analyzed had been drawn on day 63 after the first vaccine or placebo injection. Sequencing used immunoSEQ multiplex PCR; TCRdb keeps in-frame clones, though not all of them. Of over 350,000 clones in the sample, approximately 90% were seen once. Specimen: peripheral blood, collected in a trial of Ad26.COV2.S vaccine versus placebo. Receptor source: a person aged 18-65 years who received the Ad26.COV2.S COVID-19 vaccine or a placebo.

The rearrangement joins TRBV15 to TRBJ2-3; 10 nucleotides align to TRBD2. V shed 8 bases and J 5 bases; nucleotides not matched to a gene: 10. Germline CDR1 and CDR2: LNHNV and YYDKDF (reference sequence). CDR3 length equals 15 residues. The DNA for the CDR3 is TGTGCCACCGCGCTAGCGGGGGACCAGGGAGATACGCAGTATTTT. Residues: CATALAGDQGDTQYF.

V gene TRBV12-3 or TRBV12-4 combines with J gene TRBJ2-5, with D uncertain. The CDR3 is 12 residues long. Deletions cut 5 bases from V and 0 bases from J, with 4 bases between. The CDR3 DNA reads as TGTGCCAGCAGTCAGAACCAAGAGACCCAGTACTTC. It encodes CASSQNQETQYF.

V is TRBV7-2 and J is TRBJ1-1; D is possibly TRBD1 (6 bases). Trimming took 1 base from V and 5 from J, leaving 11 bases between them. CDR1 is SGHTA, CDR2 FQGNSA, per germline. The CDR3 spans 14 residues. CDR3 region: CASSLGGQPTEAFF. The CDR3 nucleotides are TGTGCCAGCAGCTTAGGGGGGCAGCCGACTGAAGCTTTCTTT. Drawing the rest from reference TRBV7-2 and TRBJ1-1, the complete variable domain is GAGVSQSPSNKVTEKGKDVELRCDPISGHTALYWYRQSLGQGLEFLIYFQGNSAPDKSGLPSDRFSAERTGGSVSTLTIQRTQQEDSAVYLCASSLGGQPTEAFFGQGTRLTVV.

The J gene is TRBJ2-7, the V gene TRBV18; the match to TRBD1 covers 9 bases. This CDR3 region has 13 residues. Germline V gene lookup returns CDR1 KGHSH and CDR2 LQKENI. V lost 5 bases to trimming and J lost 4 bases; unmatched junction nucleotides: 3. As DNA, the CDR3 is TGTGCCAGCTCATGGGACAGGGAATACGAGCAGTACTTC. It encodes CASSWDREYEQYF.

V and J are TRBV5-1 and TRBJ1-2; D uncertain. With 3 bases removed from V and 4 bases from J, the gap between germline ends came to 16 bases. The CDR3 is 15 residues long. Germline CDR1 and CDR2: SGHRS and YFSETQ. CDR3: CASSSSPPVSYGYTF. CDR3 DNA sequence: TGCGCCAGCAGCTCCTCCCCGCCGGTTTCCTATGGCTACACCTTC.

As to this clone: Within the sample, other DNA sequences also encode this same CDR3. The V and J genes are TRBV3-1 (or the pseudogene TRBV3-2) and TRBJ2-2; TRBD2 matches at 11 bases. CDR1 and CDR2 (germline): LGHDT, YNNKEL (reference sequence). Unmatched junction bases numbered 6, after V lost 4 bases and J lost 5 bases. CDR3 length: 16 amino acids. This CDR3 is CASSLSLAGGTGELFF. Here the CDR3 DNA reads TGTGCCAGCAGCCTAAGTCTAGCGGGGGGTACCGGGGAGCTGTTTTTT.

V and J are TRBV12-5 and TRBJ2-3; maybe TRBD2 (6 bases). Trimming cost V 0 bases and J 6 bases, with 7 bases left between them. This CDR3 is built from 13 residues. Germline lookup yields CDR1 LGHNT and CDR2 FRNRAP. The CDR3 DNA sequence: TGTGCTAGTGGTTTGGTACGGGGGGATACGCAGTATTTT. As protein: CASGLVRGDTQYF.

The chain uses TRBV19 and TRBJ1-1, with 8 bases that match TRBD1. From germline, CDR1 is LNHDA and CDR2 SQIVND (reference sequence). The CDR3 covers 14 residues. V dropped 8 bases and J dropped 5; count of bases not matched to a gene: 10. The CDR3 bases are TGTGCCAGTGAACAACAGGGGGGAGGGACTGAAGCTTTCTTT. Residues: CASEQQGGGTEAFF.

The CDR3 spells CASSQGQNTEAFF. CDR3 coding DNA: TGTGCCAGCAGTCAGGGGCAGAACACTGAAGCTTTCTTT. V and J are TRBV12-3 or TRBV12-4 and TRBJ1-1, with D possibly being TRBD1 (6 bases). This CDR3 has 13 residues. Trimming took 5 bases from V and 1 from J, leaving 8 bases between them.

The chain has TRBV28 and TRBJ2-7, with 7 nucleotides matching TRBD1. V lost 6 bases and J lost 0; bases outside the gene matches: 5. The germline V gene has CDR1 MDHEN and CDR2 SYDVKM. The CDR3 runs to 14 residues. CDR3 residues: CASSKSGGSYEQYF. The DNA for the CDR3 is TGTGCCAGCAGCAAATCAGGGGGCTCCTACGAGCAGTACTTC.

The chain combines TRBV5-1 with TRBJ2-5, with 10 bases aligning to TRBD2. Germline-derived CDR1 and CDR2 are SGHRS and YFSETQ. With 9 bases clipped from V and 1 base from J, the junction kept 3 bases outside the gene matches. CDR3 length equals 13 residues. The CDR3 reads CATRTSGQETQYF. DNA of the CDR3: TGCGCCACCCGGACTAGCGGCCAAGAGACCCAGTACTTC. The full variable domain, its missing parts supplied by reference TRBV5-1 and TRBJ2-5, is KAGVTQTPRYLIKTRGQQVTLSCSPISGHRSVSWYQQTPGQGLQFLFEYFSETQRNKGNFPGRFSGRQFSNSRSEMNVSTLELGDSALYLCATRTSGQETQYFGPGTRLLVL.

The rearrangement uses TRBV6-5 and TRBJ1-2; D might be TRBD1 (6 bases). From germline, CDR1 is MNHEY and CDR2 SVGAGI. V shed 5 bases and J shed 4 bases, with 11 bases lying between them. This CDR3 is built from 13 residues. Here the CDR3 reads CASSRDKTYGYTF. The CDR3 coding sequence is TGTGCCAGCAGTCGGGACAAGACCTATGGCTACACCTTC.

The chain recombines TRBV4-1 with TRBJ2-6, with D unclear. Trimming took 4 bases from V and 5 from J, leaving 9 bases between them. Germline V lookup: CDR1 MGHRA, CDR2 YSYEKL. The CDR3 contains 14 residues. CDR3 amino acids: CASSPHSWANVLTF. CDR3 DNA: TGCGCCAGCAGCCCTCACAGCTGGGCCAACGTCCTGACTTTC.

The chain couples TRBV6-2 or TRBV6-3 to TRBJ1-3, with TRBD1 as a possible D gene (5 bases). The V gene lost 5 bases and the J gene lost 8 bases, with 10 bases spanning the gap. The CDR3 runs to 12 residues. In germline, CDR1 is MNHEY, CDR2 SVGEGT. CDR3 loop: CASSRGADTIYF. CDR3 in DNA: TGTGCCAGCAGTCGCGGGGCGGACACCATATATTTT.

CDR3 nucleotides: TGTGCCAGCAGCTTAGAGTGGGGCCTCCAAGAGACCCAGTACTTC. Residues: CASSLEWGLQETQYF. This chain connects TRBV7-9 to TRBJ2-5; weak D call: TRBD1 (5 bases). The CDR3 covers 15 residues. With 1 base removed from V and 1 base from J, the gap between germline ends came to 10 bases. Per the germline V gene, CDR1 is SEHNR and CDR2 is FQNEAQ (reference sequence).

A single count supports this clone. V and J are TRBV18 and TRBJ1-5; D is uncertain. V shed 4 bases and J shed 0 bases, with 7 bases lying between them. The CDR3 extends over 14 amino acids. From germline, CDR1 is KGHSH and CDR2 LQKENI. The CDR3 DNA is TGTGCCAGCTCACAACAGAATAGCAATCAGCCCCAGCATTTT. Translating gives CASSQQNSNQPQHF. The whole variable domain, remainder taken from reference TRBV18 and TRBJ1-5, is NAGVMQNPRHLVRRRGQEARLRCSPMKGHSHVYWYRQLPEEGLKFMVYLQKENIIDESGMPKERFSAEFPKEGPSILRIQQVVRGDSAAYFCASSQQNSNQPQHFGDGTRLSIL.

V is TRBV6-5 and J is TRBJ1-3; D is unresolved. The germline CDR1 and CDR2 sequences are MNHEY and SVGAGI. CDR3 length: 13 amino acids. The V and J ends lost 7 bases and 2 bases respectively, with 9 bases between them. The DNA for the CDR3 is TGTGCCAGCAAACAAGGACCTGGAAACACCATATATTTT. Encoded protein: CASKQGPGNTIYF.

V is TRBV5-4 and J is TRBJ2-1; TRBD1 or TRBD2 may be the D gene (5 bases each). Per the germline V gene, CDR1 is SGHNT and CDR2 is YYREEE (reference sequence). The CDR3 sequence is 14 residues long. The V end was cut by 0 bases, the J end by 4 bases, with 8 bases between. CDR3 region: CASSLGDVYNEQFF. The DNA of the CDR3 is TGTGCCAGCAGCTTGGGGGACGTATACAATGAGCAGTTCTTC.

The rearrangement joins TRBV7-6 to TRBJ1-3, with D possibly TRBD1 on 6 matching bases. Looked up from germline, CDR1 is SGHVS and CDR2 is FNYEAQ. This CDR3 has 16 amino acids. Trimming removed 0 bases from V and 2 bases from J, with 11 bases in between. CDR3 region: CASSLAPRGTGNTIYF. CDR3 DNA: TGTGCCAGCAGCTTAGCCCCCAGGGGTACTGGAAACACCATATATTTT.

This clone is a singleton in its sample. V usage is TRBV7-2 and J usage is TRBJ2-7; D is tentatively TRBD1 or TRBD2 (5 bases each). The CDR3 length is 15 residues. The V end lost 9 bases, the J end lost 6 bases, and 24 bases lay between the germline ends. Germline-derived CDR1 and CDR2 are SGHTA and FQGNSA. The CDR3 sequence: CASRDAASPVSEQYF. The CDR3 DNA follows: TGTGCCAGTCGGGACGCCGCGTCGCCCGTTAGCGAGCAGTACTTC.

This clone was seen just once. In nucleotides, the CDR3 is TGTGCCAGCAGCCAGAATGACAGAAGCGGTGGCTACACCTTC. Translated: CASSQNDRSGGYTF. The genes are TRBV7-2 and TRBJ1-2, with TRBD1 as a possible D gene (5 bases). V dropped 5 bases and J dropped 7 bases, with 17 bases sitting between them. CDR1 SGHTA and CDR2 FQGNSA come from the germline V gene. The CDR3 spans 14 residues. The full variable domain, completed using reference TRBV7-2 and TRBJ1-2, is GAGVSQSPSNKVTEKGKDVELRCDPISGHTALYWYRQSLGQGLEFLIYFQGNSAPDKSGLPSDRFSAERTGGSVSTLTIQRTQQEDSAVYLCASSQNDRSGGYTFGSGTRLTVV.

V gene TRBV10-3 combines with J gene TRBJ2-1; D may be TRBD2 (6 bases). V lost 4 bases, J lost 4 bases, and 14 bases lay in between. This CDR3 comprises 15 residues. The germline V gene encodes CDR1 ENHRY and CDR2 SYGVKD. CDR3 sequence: CAISVEGSRYNEQFF. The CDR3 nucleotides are TGTGCCATCAGTGTGGAGGGATCGAGGTACAATGAGCAGTTCTTC.

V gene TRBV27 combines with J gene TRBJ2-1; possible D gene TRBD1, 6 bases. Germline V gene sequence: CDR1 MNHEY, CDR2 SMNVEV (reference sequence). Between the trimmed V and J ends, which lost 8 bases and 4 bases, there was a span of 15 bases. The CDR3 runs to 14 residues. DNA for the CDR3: TGTGCCAGCGGCCGGACAGCTTTATACAATGAGCAGTTCTTC. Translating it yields CASGRTALYNEQFF.

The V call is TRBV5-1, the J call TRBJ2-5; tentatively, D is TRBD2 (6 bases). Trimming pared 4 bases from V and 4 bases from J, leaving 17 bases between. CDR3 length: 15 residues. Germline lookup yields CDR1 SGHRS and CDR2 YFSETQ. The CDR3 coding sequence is TGCGCCAGCAGCACCGGGACTCAGGTTGGAGAGACCCAGTACTTC. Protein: CASSTGTQVGETQYF. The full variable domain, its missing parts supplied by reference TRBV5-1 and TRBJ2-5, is KAGVTQTPRYLIKTRGQQVTLSCSPISGHRSVSWYQQTPGQGLQFLFEYFSETQRNKGNFPGRFSGRQFSNSRSEMNVSTLELGDSALYLCASSTGTQVGETQYFGPGTRLLVL.

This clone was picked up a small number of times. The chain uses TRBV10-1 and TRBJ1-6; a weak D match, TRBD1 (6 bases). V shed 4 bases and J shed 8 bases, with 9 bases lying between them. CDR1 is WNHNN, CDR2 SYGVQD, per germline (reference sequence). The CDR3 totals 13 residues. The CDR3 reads CASSGQVDSPLHF. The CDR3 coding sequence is TGCGCCAGCAGTGGACAGGTCGATTCACCCCTCCACTTT.

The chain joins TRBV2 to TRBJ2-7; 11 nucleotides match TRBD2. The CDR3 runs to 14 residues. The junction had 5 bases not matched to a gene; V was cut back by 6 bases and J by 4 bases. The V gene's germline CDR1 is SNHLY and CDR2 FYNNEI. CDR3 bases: TGTGCCAGCAGATTACTAGCGGGGGCATACGAGCAGTACTTC. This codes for CASRLLAGAYEQYF.

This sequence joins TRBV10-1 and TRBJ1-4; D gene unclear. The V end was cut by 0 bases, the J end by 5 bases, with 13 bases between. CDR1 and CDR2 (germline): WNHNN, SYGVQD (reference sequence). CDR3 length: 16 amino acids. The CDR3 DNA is TGCGCCAGCAGTGAGTCGGGGTCCGGCGGGAATGAAAAACTGTTTTTT. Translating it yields CASSESGSGGNEKLFF.

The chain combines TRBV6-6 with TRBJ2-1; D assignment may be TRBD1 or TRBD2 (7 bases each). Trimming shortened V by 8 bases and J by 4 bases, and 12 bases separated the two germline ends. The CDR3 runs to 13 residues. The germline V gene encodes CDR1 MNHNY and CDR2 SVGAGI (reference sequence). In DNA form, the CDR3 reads TGTGCCAGCCAGGGGGGGGATTACAATGAGCAGTTCTTC. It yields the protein CASQGGDYNEQFF.

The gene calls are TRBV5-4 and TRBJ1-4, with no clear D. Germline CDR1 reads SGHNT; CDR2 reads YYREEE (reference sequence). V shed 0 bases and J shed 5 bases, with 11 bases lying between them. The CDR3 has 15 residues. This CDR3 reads CASSLGPNPNEKLFF. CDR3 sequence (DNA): TGTGCCAGCAGCTTGGGCCCGAATCCAAATGAAAAACTGTTTTTT.

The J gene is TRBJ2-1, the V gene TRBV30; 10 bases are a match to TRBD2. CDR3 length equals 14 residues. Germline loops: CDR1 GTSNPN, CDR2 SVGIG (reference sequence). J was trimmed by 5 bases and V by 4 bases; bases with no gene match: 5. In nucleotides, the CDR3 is TGTGCCTGGATCCAGCGGGGGGGTAACAATGAGCAGTTCTTC. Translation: CAWIQRGGNNEQFF. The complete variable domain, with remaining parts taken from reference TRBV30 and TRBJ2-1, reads SQTIHQWPATLVQPVGSPLSLECTVEGTSNPNLYWYRQAAGRGLQLLFYSVGIGQISSEVPQNLSASRPQDRQFILSSKKLLLSDSGFYLCAWIQRGGNNEQFFGPGTRLTVL.

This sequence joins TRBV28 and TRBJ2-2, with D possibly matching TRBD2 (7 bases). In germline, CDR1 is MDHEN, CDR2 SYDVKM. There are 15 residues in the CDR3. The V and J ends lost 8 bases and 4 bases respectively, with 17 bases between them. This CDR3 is CASQFLGGRTGELFF. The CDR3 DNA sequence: TGTGCCAGCCAGTTTTTGGGGGGGCGCACCGGGGAGCTGTTTTTT.